These T cell receptor beta chains were read from a single sample in a study of a mutant IDH1 vaccine in newly diagnosed glioma. The repertoire was sequenced with immunoSEQ multiplex PCR; TCRdb's copy has only in-frame clones and lacks some. Of just under 95,000 clones listed, around 82% are singletons. Specimen: PBMCs, collected from a glioma patient treated with radiotherapy, temozolomide or both. Receptors were obtained from a woman aged 50 to 60 with glioma. The CDR3 runs from the conserved cysteine through the conserved F or W. A D gene is named only where the DNA matches it firmly. Not every row has a clone size; where given, it reads once, few, many or a size class.

d_call: NA
clone_size: NA
cdr3_length: 14
v_call: TRBV6-5
j_call: TRBJ1-1
cdr3_nt: TGTGCCAGCAGTTACCGTCGGGCGCCCCCTGAAGCTTTCTTT
cdr3_aa: CASSYRRAPPEAFF

d_call: TRBD2
clone_size: NA
cdr3_length: 16
v_call: TRBV29-1
j_call: TRBJ2-3
cdr3_nt: TGCAGCGCCGGGGGGGGACTGGCCGCCGAATTAGATACGCAGTATTTT
cdr3_aa: CSAGGGLAAELDTQYF

d_call: TRBD1
clone_size: NA
cdr3_length: 15
v_call: TRBV5-4
j_call: TRBJ2-3
cdr3_nt: TGTGCCAGCAGGGACCAGGGGGAGTTCACAGATACGCAGTATTTT
cdr3_aa: CASRDQGEFTDTQYF

d_call: NA
clone_size: NA
cdr3_length: 16
v_call: TRBV14
j_call: TRBJ1-1
cdr3_nt: TGTGCCAGCAGCCAAGGACTCGGACTACATGGTCCTGAAGCTTTCTTT
cdr3_aa: CASSQGLGLHGPEAFF

d_call: TRBD2
clone_size: NA
cdr3_length: 14
v_call: TRBV29-1
j_call: TRBJ2-5
cdr3_nt: TGCAGCGTTGACTACCTAGCGGGTCAAGAGACCCAGTACTTC
cdr3_aa: CSVDYLAGQETQYF

d_call: NA
clone_size: NA
cdr3_length: 16
v_call: TRBV5-6
j_call: TRBJ1-2
cdr3_nt: TGTGCCAGCAGCTTGGCCCTAATTGCAGCGGTGCGAGGCTACACCTTC
cdr3_aa: CASSLALIAAVRGYTF

d_call: TRBD2
clone_size: NA
cdr3_length: 16
v_call: TRBV7-6
j_call: TRBJ2-3
cdr3_nt: TGTGCCAGCAGCTTAGGGACTAGCACATCGCAAGATACGCAGTATTTT
cdr3_aa: CASSLGTSTSQDTQYF

d_call: NA
clone_size: NA
cdr3_length: 17
v_call: TRBV6-1
j_call: TRBJ2-1
cdr3_nt: TGTGCCAGCAGTGAAATCACATACCTCTCCCTAAACAATGAGCAGTTCTTC
cdr3_aa: CASSEITYLSLNNEQFF

d_call: NA
clone_size: NA
cdr3_length: 11
v_call: TRBV30
j_call: TRBJ1-1
cdr3_nt: TGTGCCTGCTGCTGGGACACTGAAGCTTTCTTT
cdr3_aa: CACCWDTEAFF

d_call: TRBD2
clone_size: NA
cdr3_length: 15
v_call: TRBV5-1
j_call: TRBJ2-3
cdr3_nt: TGCGCCAGCAGCGCGGCTAGCGGGGGGACAGATACGCAGTATTTT
cdr3_aa: CASSAASGGTDTQYF

d_call: NA
clone_size: NA
cdr3_length: 14
v_call: TRBV2
j_call: TRBJ1-1
cdr3_nt: TGTGCCAGCAGTGAATCCGGAGGAACCACTGAAGCTTTCTTT
cdr3_aa: CASSESGGTTEAFF

d_call: NA
clone_size: few
cdr3_length: 13
v_call: TRBV18
j_call: TRBJ1-6
cdr3_nt: TGTGCCAGCTCAGCGGACAGTTATTCACCCCTCCACTTT
cdr3_aa: CASSADSYSPLHF

d_call: TRBD1
clone_size: once
cdr3_length: 14
v_call: TRBV27
j_call: TRBJ1-4
cdr3_nt: TGTGCCAGCAGTATGGGACAGAACACTGAAAAACTGTTTTTT
cdr3_aa: CASSMGQNTEKLFF

d_call: NA
clone_size: NA
cdr3_length: 12
v_call: TRBV2
j_call: TRBJ1-2
cdr3_nt: TGTGCCAGCAGTGAAGACAGCTATGGCTACACCTTC
cdr3_aa: CASSEDSYGYTF

d_call: NA
clone_size: NA
cdr3_length: 13
v_call: TRBV6-5
j_call: TRBJ1-5
cdr3_nt: TGTGCCAGCAGTTCACAAGGGGTGCAGCCCCAGCATTTT
cdr3_aa: CASSSQGVQPQHF

d_call: NA
clone_size: NA
cdr3_length: 12
v_call: TRBV7-2
j_call: TRBJ2-3
cdr3_nt: TGTGCCAGCAGTACTACTGCAGATACGCAGTATTTT
cdr3_aa: CASSTTADTQYF

d_call: TRBD1
clone_size: once
cdr3_length: 16
v_call: TRBV9
j_call: TRBJ1-2
cdr3_nt: TGTGCCAGCAGCGTAATACACCGGACAGGGGGCTATGGCTACACCTTC
cdr3_aa: CASSVIHRTGGYGYTF

d_call: TRBD2
clone_size: NA
cdr3_length: 14
v_call: TRBV30
j_call: TRBJ2-3
cdr3_nt: TGTGCCTGGAGTACCAGCTGGGGGGGGAATACGCAGTATTTT
cdr3_aa: CAWSTSWGGNTQYF

d_call: TRBD1
clone_size: NA
cdr3_length: 17
v_call: TRBV9
j_call: TRBJ2-3
cdr3_nt: TGTGCCAGCAGCTTTGGCCCGGGACAGGGAACTTCAGATACGCAGTATTTT
cdr3_aa: CASSFGPGQGTSDTQYF

d_call: NA
clone_size: NA
cdr3_length: 16
v_call: TRBV27
j_call: TRBJ2-3
cdr3_nt: TGTGCCAGCAGTCCTTCCGGGGCAGGGGAAATAGATACGCAGTATTTT
cdr3_aa: CASSPSGAGEIDTQYF

d_call: NA
clone_size: NA
cdr3_length: 16
v_call: TRBV7-8
j_call: TRBJ1-3
cdr3_nt: TGTGCCAGCAGCTTAGCGCAATCCTTCTCTGGAAACACCATATATTTT
cdr3_aa: CASSLAQSFSGNTIYF

d_call: NA
clone_size: once
cdr3_length: 16
v_call: TRBV5-1
j_call: TRBJ2-4
cdr3_nt: TGCGCCAGCAGCTTGCTCGCAGATCTAGCCAAAAACATTCAGTACTTC
cdr3_aa: CASSLLADLAKNIQYF